This T cell receptor beta chain was recorded in a study of cytomegalovirus exposure and HLA in healthy donors. From germline, CDR1 is SQVTM and CDR2 ANQGSEA. There are 16 residues in the CDR3. J gave up 4 bases and V 7 bases, and 12 bases lay outside the gene matches. Primers included in the PCR were 60 Vbeta and 13 Jbeta primers. Only in-frame clones appear in the TCRdb table, and some are missing; sequencing was by immunoSEQ multiplex PCR. The repertoire holds roughly 150,000 clones, with more than 7.5% as singletons. The receptor comes from a man aged 50 to 60 in good health and CMV-seronegative. Sequenced material: PBMCs. This sequence joins TRBV29-1 and TRBJ2-6; TRBD1 aligns across 8 bases. The CDR3 is CSGTGTGPEGANVLTF. Written as DNA, the CDR3 is TGCAGCGGCACCGGGACAGGACCTGAGGGGGCCAACGTCCTGACTTTC.